This T cell receptor (beta chain) was identified during a study of regulatory T cells in long-lasting Graves disease (dated by TCRdb to the early 2020s). Concerning the study at large: In the newly diagnosed Graves' disease group, patients had been taking antithyroid drugs for less than 3 months. Persistent Graves' disease patients were compared with newly diagnosed Graves' disease patients by peripheral blood TCR sequencing and RNA sequencing. The study took place in China and was registered as a clinical trial. TCR sequencing covered approximately 13 persistent and 20 or so newly diagnosed Graves' disease patients, about 35 samples in total. General conclusions and limits of the study: Patients with persistent disease shared more public clonotypes (under 3,000) than newly diagnosed patients did (around 1,000). The study examined only peripheral blood because the primary lesion, thyroid tissue, could not be accessed. Sequencing and analysis were limited to the TCR beta chain. The authors noted that the small sample size was a limitation that may lower accuracy. Compared with newly diagnosed patients, patients with persistent Graves' disease had lower TCR Shannon entropy and fewer highly expanded clones, which suggests clonal expansion. Preferential use of TRBV28, TRBJ1-2 and TRBJ2-5 was observed in persistent disease, whereas TRBV20-1 and TRBJ2-1 were favored in newly diagnosed disease.

V lost 5 bases and J lost 6 bases, and the count of bases not matched to a germline gene is 9. CDR1 and CDR2 are drawn from the germline V gene (reference sequence): DFQATT, SNEGSKA. Spanning cysteine to phenylalanine, the CDR3 consists of 13 amino acids. The retained sequence is limited to the CDR3, 39 bases, with the frame set at the first base. The protocol used for the library was multiplex PCR. The sequencing machine was an Illumina HiSeq 4000. To build TCR beta libraries, CDR3 regions were amplified by Arm-PCR using iRepertoire HTBI primers. Gel purification was performed on PCR products prior to sequencing. The study's own analysis went as follows. A total of fewer than 65 TRBV and 14 TRBJ segments were identified across samples and were used for gene usage analysis of CDR3 amino acid clonotypes. COPE and FqMerger were used to merge the filtered high-quality paired reads into contigs. Contigs were aligned with BLAST to IMGT TRBV, TRBD and TRBJ reference genes, and CDR3 was defined per IMGT. Any clonotype with a frequency above 0.1% was classified as a highly expanded clone. Shannon entropy was used to measure repertoire diversity, and the Gini coefficient was used to measure V-J evenness. Clonotypes shared by more than one individual were considered public. TCRdb handled the public reads itself, with Q25 trimming in fastp and clone calling in MiXCR, and kept productive beta chains. CDR3 protein duplicates are merged, each entry listing the most common genes and DNA. TCRdb, not the authors, supplied the V and J calls. The sample table contains around 400,000 distinct CDR3 sequences; only one count was recorded for 12% of them. The ten largest account for 18% of the sample.

At least ten counts were recorded for this clonotype. What antigen it recognizes has not been identified. No much larger clone exists at a distance of one base, and base qualities are not known. The time point tag for this specimen amounts to: newly diagnosed GD, antithyroid drugs for less than 3 months. For both TCR sequencing and RNA sequencing, RNA was extracted from PBMCs using TRIzol. Graves' disease was diagnosed according to American Thyroid Association guidelines. Patients for the study were recruited at an endocrinology department in Xi'an, China. Each patient gave 9 to 10 milliliters of peripheral blood, collected in an EDTA anticoagulant tube. Ficoll Paque Plus density gradient separation was used to isolate PBMCs, and no additional T cell sorting was done. An Agilent 2100 Bioanalyzer and agarose gel were used to assess RNA quality, and a NanoDrop 2000 was used to measure RNA concentration.

The data also belong to a second study, concerning T cells in Graves' hyperthyroidism and ophthalmopathy. From that second study: Stable Graves' hyperthyroidism was defined as the absence of progression to ophthalmopathy over 18 months of follow-up. Hyperthyroidism patients were newly diagnosed, with disease duration under 2 months, and aged 18 to 65 years. Patients with uncontrolled infections, other autoimmune diseases, pregnancy or lactation were excluded. Diagnoses relied on clinical symptoms, serum thyroxine and TRAb, thyroid ultrasound and orbital computed tomography. The first round of RT-PCR for the TCR CDR3 was performed with the HTBI primer set and the Qiagen OneStep RT-PCR kit. Most expanded thyroid clonotypes (frequency above 0.001) were also detected in blood, suggesting blood repertoires may reflect thyroid immune responses. In cross-validation, a model built on a 13 V-J signature told ophthalmopathy apart from stable hyperthyroidism with over 85% sensitivity and roughly 83% specificity, and in testing the same model reached 80%/75%. In validation, the model predicted progression to ophthalmopathy with approximately 70% sensitivity and roughly 75% specificity, a median of approximately 6.7 months before onset. To identify distinguishing TCR V-J signatures, a discovery cohort of around 100 patients was used, comprising approximately 40 with Graves' ophthalmopathy and 57 with stable Graves' hyperthyroidism. An independent validation cohort of 18 to 20 hyperthyroidism patients and approximately 17 patients who later progressed to ophthalmopathy tested prospective prediction of ophthalmopathy. The roughly 91 discovery patients were randomly divided into training and test sets at a 7:3 ratio. In addition, the study compared T-cell repertoires in thyroid tissue and in blood from about 6 Graves' hyperthyroidism patients. Once sampling was done, hyperthyroidism patients were given methimazole at a starting dose of 30 mg daily, whereas ophthalmopathy patients were given high-dose intravenous methylprednisolone. The libraries were constructed in a second round of multiplex PCR and then size-selected and purified. Paired-end sequencing of the libraries was performed with 100 bp reads on an Illumina HiSeq2000. Raw data were processed with SOAPnuke, discarding reads with adapters, uncalled bases, mean Phred below 15, or no exact constant-primer or identifier match. COPE v1.2.5 was used to merge the high-quality paired reads, and each unique nucleotide sequence was defined as a clonotype. Clonotypes were aligned to IMGT TRBV, TRBD and TRBJ reference segments using MiTCR v1.1. The analysis included only V-J combinations with a frequency above 0.0001, which together covered around 99% of the repertoires. A TCS score was defined as the ratio between F50 (clonal expansion) and ExV (chaos), using BLOSUM62-based TCRdist between CDR3 peptides within each V-J. Welch's t-statistics and random forest reduced roughly 540 V-J features to 13, which were used in a naive Bayes classifier (R e1071). No statistical method was used to set the sample size in advance, and investigators knew the group allocation. The paper reports TCR Vbeta CDR3 sequencing of fewer than 150 peripheral blood samples: fewer than 50 ophthalmopathy, fewer than 80 hyperthyroidism and 17 progressor patients.

The sequencing used peripheral blood mononuclear cells (PBMCs), collected at new diagnosis, from a patient treated with antithyroid drugs. This sequence uses TRBV20-1 and TRBJ2-7; 8 bases in the junction line up with TRBD1. The TCR originated in a woman between 18 and 29 years old with Graves disease. Donor details come from another sample of the same person, matched by shared clones. CDR3 region: CSASRDRLSEQYF. The nucleotide sequence is given as TGCAGTGCTTCCCGGGACAGGCTTTCCGAGCAGTACTTC.